These T cell receptor beta chains were read from a single sample in a study of ipilimumab plus nivolumab after autologous stem cell transplantation. The table came from immunoSEQ multiplex PCR; TCRdb's copy has only in-frame clones and leaves some out. The sample holds 15,000 or so clones, 80% to 90% seen once. The sample here was PBMCs, taken in a trial of ipilimumab plus nivolumab as post-transplant consolidation. These receptor sequences come from a male donor with diffuse large B-cell lymphoma. CDR3s include the opening cysteine and the closing phenylalanine or tryptophan. The D gene is left open where the match is weak. The size entry is marked missing in some rows and otherwise reads once, few, many or a size class.

j_gene: TRBJ2-1; len: 14; v_gene: TRBV4-3; abundance: -; d_gene: -; CDR3aa: CASSQDGPYNEQFF; CDR3nt: TGCGCCAGCAGCCAAGATGGGCCCTACAATGAGCAGTTCTTC
j_gene: TRBJ2-3; len: 17; v_gene: TRBV7-9; abundance: -; d_gene: TRBD2; CDR3aa: CASSFGTSGARTDTQYF; CDR3nt: TGTGCCAGCAGCTTCGGGACTAGCGGGGCCCGCACAGATACGCAGTATTTT
j_gene: TRBJ1-5; len: 16; v_gene: TRBV19; abundance: once; d_gene: TRBD1; CDR3aa: CASSIVTGHSNQPQHF; CDR3nt: TGTGCCAGTAGTATAGTGACAGGGCATAGCAATCAGCCCCAGCATTTT
j_gene: TRBJ1-3; len: 15; v_gene: TRBV6-1; abundance: -; d_gene: -; CDR3aa: CASSATGLSGNTIYF; CDR3nt: TGTGCCAGCAGTGCTACAGGATTGTCTGGAAACACCATATATTTT
j_gene: TRBJ2-7; len: 15; v_gene: TRBV10-3; abundance: -; d_gene: TRBD2; CDR3aa: CAISESSGPSYEQYF; CDR3nt: TGTGCCATCAGTGAGTCTAGCGGGCCATCCTACGAGCAGTACTTC
j_gene: TRBJ1-5; len: 17; v_gene: TRBV19; abundance: once; d_gene: TRBD1; CDR3aa: CASTPRGGTVASQPQHF; CDR3nt: TGTGCCAGTACCCCCCGGGGGGGGACAGTCGCTAGTCAGCCCCAGCATTTT
j_gene: TRBJ1-4; len: 14; v_gene: TRBV5-1; abundance: medium-sized; d_gene: TRBD1; CDR3aa: CASSSGQPNEKLFF; CDR3nt: TGCGCCAGCTCGTCGGGACAGCCTAATGAAAAACTGTTTTTT
j_gene: TRBJ2-3; len: 15; v_gene: TRBV7-6; abundance: once; d_gene: -; CDR3aa: CASSPQLRPTDTQYF; CDR3nt: TGTGCCAGCAGCCCCCAGCTGAGGCCCACAGATACGCAGTATTTT
j_gene: TRBJ1-3; len: 13; v_gene: TRBV19; abundance: -; d_gene: -; CDR3aa: CASSILTGNTIYF; CDR3nt: TGTGCCAGTAGTATTTTAACTGGAAACACCATATATTTT
j_gene: TRBJ2-7; len: 15; v_gene: TRBV5-1; abundance: -; d_gene: TRBD2; CDR3aa: CASSLVAGGGYEQYF; CDR3nt: TGCGCCAGCAGCTTGGTTGCGGGAGGCGGGTACGAGCAGTACTTC
j_gene: TRBJ1-4; len: 14; v_gene: TRBV5-5; abundance: few; d_gene: -; CDR3aa: CASGRSGENEKLFF; CDR3nt: TGTGCCAGCGGTCGGTCCGGTGAGAATGAAAAACTGTTTTTT
j_gene: TRBJ1-4; len: 15; v_gene: TRBV11-2; abundance: -; d_gene: -; CDR3aa: CASSFGAATNEKLFF; CDR3nt: TGTGCCAGCAGCTTCGGGGCCGCAACTAATGAAAAACTGTTTTTT
j_gene: TRBJ2-2; len: 16; v_gene: TRBV19; abundance: -; d_gene: TRBD1; CDR3aa: CASSRPGQGNTGELFF; CDR3nt: TGTGCCAGTAGTAGACCGGGACAGGGGAACACCGGGGAGCTGTTTTTT
j_gene: TRBJ2-3; len: 13; v_gene: TRBV5-4; abundance: -; d_gene: -; CDR3aa: CASSLFLPDTQYF; CDR3nt: TGTGCCAGCAGCCTCTTTTTACCAGATACGCAGTATTTT
j_gene: TRBJ2-7; len: 15; v_gene: TRBV19; abundance: -; d_gene: TRBD2; CDR3aa: CASSMWLAGAYEQYF; CDR3nt: TGTGCCAGTAGTATGTGGTTAGCGGGGGCCTACGAGCAGTACTTC
j_gene: TRBJ2-1; len: 14; v_gene: TRBV30; abundance: -; d_gene: TRBD2; CDR3aa: CAWTGGEAYNEQFF; CDR3nt: TGTGCCTGGACTGGGGGGGAGGCTTACAATGAGCAGTTCTTC
j_gene: TRBJ2-3; len: 14; v_gene: TRBV7-9; abundance: once; d_gene: TRBD2; CDR3aa: CASSSGAYTDTQYF; CDR3nt: TGTGCCAGCAGTAGCGGGGCTTACACAGATACGCAGTATTTT
j_gene: TRBJ1-1; len: 10; v_gene: TRBV6-7; abundance: few; d_gene: -; CDR3aa: CASSRDEAFF; CDR3nt: TGTGCCAGCAGCCGAGACGAAGCTTTCTTT
j_gene: TRBJ1-5; len: 14; v_gene: TRBV7-9; abundance: -; d_gene: -; CDR3aa: CASSRGLGNQPQHF; CDR3nt: TGTGCCAGTAGTAGGGGCTTGGGCAATCAGCCCCAGCATTTT
j_gene: TRBJ2-7; len: 14; v_gene: TRBV6-5; abundance: once; d_gene: TRBD1; CDR3aa: CASSYTGQGHEQYF; CDR3nt: TGTGCCAGCAGTTACACAGGACAGGGCCACGAGCAGTACTTC
j_gene: TRBJ2-1; len: 12; v_gene: TRBV30; abundance: once; d_gene: -; CDR3aa: CAWSVIYYEQFF; CDR3nt: TGTGCCTGGAGTGTAATTTATTATGAGCAGTTCTTC
j_gene: TRBJ2-1; len: 14; v_gene: TRBV27; abundance: once; d_gene: TRBD2; CDR3aa: CASSFSGEYNEQFF; CDR3nt: TGTGCCAGCAGTTTTAGCGGGGAGTACAATGAGCAGTTCTTC
j_gene: TRBJ1-5; len: 13; v_gene: TRBV19; abundance: few; d_gene: -; CDR3aa: CASRVGANQPQHF; CDR3nt: TGTGCCAGCCGAGTGGGGGCGAATCAGCCCCAGCATTTT
j_gene: TRBJ1-3; len: 15; v_gene: TRBV19; abundance: -; d_gene: -; CDR3aa: CASSITRGPGNTIYF; CDR3nt: TGTGCCAGTAGTATCACCCGGGGACCTGGAAACACCATATATTTT
j_gene: TRBJ2-1; len: 15; v_gene: TRBV10-3; abundance: -; d_gene: TRBD2; CDR3aa: CAISDPIGRAGEQFF; CDR3nt: TGTGCCATCAGTGACCCAATAGGGAGGGCCGGTGAGCAGTTCTTC
j_gene: TRBJ2-2; len: 16; v_gene: TRBV6-6; abundance: once; d_gene: TRBD1; CDR3aa: CASSSWDRGPTGELFF; CDR3nt: TGTGCCAGCAGTTCATGGGACAGGGGGCCTACCGGGGAGCTGTTTTTT